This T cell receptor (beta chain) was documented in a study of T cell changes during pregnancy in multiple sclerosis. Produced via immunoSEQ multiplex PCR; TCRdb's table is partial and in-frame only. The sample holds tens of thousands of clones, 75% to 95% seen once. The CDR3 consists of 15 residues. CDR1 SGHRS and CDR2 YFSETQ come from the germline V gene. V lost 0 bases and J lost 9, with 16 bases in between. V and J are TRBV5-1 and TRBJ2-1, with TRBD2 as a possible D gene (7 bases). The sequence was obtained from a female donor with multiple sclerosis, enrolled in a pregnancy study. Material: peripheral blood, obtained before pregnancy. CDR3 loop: CASSLVEGGRGEQFF. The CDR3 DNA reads TGCGCCAGCAGCTTGGTGGAGGGGGGGAGGGGTGAGCAGTTCTTC. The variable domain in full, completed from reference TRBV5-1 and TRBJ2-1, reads KAGVTQTPRYLIKTRGQQVTLSCSPISGHRSVSWYQQTPGQGLQFLFEYFSETQRNKGNFPGRFSGRQFSNSRSEMNVSTLELGDSALYLCASSLVEGGRGEQFFGPGTRLTVL.